This T cell receptor (beta chain) was captured in a study of shared clonotypes between healthy human individuals. Study-wide findings and caveats: Estimated richness values were generally larger in naive subsets than in memory subsets.

From germline, CDR1 is GTSNPN and CDR2 SVGIG (reference sequence). J was trimmed by 7 bases and V by 8 bases; bases with no gene match: 11. The CDR3 sequence is 14 residues long. With regard to this clone: Its specificity is not known.

The study separated CD4+ cells into CD45RA+ naive and CD45RA-negative memory subsets. The authors ran the assay at deep level. Template for every sorted-subset replicate PCR totaled approximately 200 ng DNA, tens of thousands of T cell genomes. Using immunoSEQ multiplex PCR, the repertoire was profiled, and TCRdb retains in-frame clones only, with some absent. The data contain about 2.4 million clones, around 94% of them seen just once; the ten biggest clones take up roughly 0.13%. Material for sequencing was naive CD4+ T cells sorted from blood. The subset here: CD45RA+ positively selected. The sequence came from a man between 18 and 29 years old in good health. This rearrangement joins TRBV30 to TRBJ1-6, with 7 bases aligning to TRBD1. The CDR3, as DNA: TGTGCCCTACACCCACAGGGGCCGAATTCACCCCTCCACTTT. Amino acids: CALHPQGPNSPLHF. Using reference TRBV30 and TRBJ1-6 for the parts outside the CDR3, the full variable domain is SQTIHQWPATLVQPVGSPLSLECTVEGTSNPNLYWYRQAAGRGLQLLFYSVGIGQISSEVPQNLSASRPQDRQFILSSKKLLLSDSGFYLCALHPQGPNSPLHFGNGTRLTVT.